Given below is one T cell receptor (beta chain) in context. This CDR3 region has 15 residues. V was pared by 0 bases and J by 1 base, with 9 bases between. The germline CDR1 and CDR2 sequences are KGHSH and LQKENI. The entry originates in a study of blood T cell repertoires in COVID-19. Study information: The United States, Italy and Spain supplied acute and convalescent COVID-19 samples. Sample material is recorded as cDNA or gDNA derived from T cells, B-cell-depleted T cells, or PBMCs.

Seattle cases were enrolled at active infection and followed longitudinally. Per the original data handling: Researchers report that nucleated cell counts were estimated from reference gene primer amplification. Data came from immunoSEQ multiplex PCR; TCRdb stores just in-frame clones and leaves some out. The V and J calls and clone size come from that table; D and trimming were worked out from the DNA. This sample has 200,000 to 250,000 clones, with 80% to 85% found just once. Sequencing was carried out using peripheral blood. V usage is TRBV18 and J usage is TRBJ2-5; possible D gene TRBD2, 5 bases. This TCR was sampled from a woman in her 70s with COVID-19, enrolled during active disease. CDR3 DNA sequence: TGTGCCAGCTCACCACCGCGAGGGAGCCAAGAGACCCAGTACTTC. Amino acid sequence: CASSPPRGSQETQYF.